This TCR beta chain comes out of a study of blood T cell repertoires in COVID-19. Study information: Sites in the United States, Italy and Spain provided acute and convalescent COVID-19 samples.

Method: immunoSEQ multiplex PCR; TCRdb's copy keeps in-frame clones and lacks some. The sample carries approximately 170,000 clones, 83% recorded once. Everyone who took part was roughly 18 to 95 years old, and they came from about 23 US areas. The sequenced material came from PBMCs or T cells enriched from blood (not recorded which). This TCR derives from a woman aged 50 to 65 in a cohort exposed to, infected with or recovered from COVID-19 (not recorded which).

This CDR3 is CATSRVGVGANVLTF. The CDR3 DNA sequence: TGTGCCACCAGCAGGGTAGGGGTTGGGGCCAACGTCCTGACTTTC. The V and J genes are TRBV15 and TRBJ2-6; D is possibly TRBD1 (5 bases). Germline V gene lookup returns CDR1 LNHNV and CDR2 YYDKDF (reference sequence). The CDR3 length is 15 residues. V was shortened by 3 bases and J by 3 bases, with 9 bases between the two germline ends.